Each of the 24 T cell receptor beta chains below was sequenced from the same sample in a study of spatial heterogeneity in lung cancer (dated by TCRdb to the late 2010s). General study outcomes and caveats: A correlation was observed between the number of expanded intratumoral alpha and beta TCRs and the tumor nonsynonymous mutation count.

Library creation used 5' RACE. The data were produced on a NextSeq 500. TCRdb reprocessed the public reads (quality trimming at Q25 with fastp, clone calling with MiXCR) and kept in-frame beta chains. Rows are unified per CDR3 protein, each entry keeping the most common DNA and genes. This sample has about 14,000 distinct CDR3 sequences in its table, and around 6.1% of those were observed once. The top ten clonotypes cover approximately 12% of the sample. The antigens for these receptors are not known. The time point label, read with the paper, signifies: sample taken at primary tumor resection. Specimen: lung tumor tissue, collected at surgery. Receptors originate from a female donor with early-stage non-small cell lung cancer.

This clonotype was picked up many times. The rearrangement uses TRBV5-1 and TRBJ2-6; the D is unclear. This CDR3 has 15 amino acids. Trimming took off 0 bases at V and 4 bases at J, with 8 bases between the two ends. The germline V gene has CDR1 SGHRS and CDR2 YFSETQ. CDR3 sequence (DNA): TGCGCCAGCAGCTTGGAAGGCTACGGGGCCAACGTCCTGACTTTC. Residues: CASSLEGYGANVLTF.

The table lists this clonotype with many counts. CDR3 DNA: TGTGCCAGCAGCTCCCATGGGGTTAATCTGAAGCAAGCCATATATTTT. This codes for CASSSHGVNLKQAIYF. The rearrangement links TRBV7-2 to TRBJ1-3; D remains ambiguous. CDR3 length: 16 residues. Germline V CDR1 and CDR2: SGHTA, FQGNSA. The V and J ends lost 4 bases and 11 bases respectively, with 24 bases between them. The full variable domain, its missing parts supplied by reference TRBV7-2 and TRBJ1-3, is GAGVSQSPSNKVTEKGKDVELRCDPISGHTALYWYRQSLGQGLEFLIYFQGNSAPDKSGLPSDRFSAERTGGSVSTLTIQRTQQEDSAVYLCASSSHGVNLKQAIYFGEGSWLTVV.

This clonotype was seen at least ten times. The chain links TRBV20-1 to TRBJ2-3; D gene unclear. In germline, CDR1 is DFQATT, CDR2 SNEGSKA (reference sequence). V dropped 7 bases and J dropped 1 base, with 9 bases sitting between them. The CDR3 covers 12 residues. The CDR3 DNA is TGCAGTGTTCCGCGCCGCACAGATACGCAGTATTTT. Translation: CSVPRRTDTQYF.

This clonotype was seen ten or more times. The chain carries TRBV6-5 and TRBJ1-1; D not certain. The CDR3 is made up of 15 amino acids. Looked up from germline, CDR1 is MNHEY and CDR2 is SVGAGI. V was clipped by 0 bases and J by 4 bases, with 12 bases between them. This CDR3 reads CASSYSRSRGTEAFF. CDR3 nucleotide sequence: TGTGCCAGCAGTTACTCCCGCAGCAGAGGCACTGAAGCTTTCTTT.

There are many counts of this clonotype. The chain joins TRBV3-1 to TRBJ1-2; D might be TRBD1 (5 bases). The germline V gene has CDR1 LGHDT and CDR2 YNNKEL (reference sequence). The CDR3 has 15 amino acids. V was clipped by 7 bases and J by 2 bases, with 17 bases between them. The CDR3, as DNA: TGTGCCAGCACTCCCCGGGGGAGGTCAAACTATGGCTACACCTTC. Amino acid sequence: CASTPRGRSNYGYTF.

The V and J genes are TRBV12-3 or TRBV12-4 and TRBJ1-2; TRBD1 is a possible D gene (5 bases). V was trimmed by 4 bases and J by 6 bases, leaving 9 bases between them. The CDR3 runs 12 residues. DNA of the CDR3: TGTGCCAGCAGTTGGGGCGGAGATGGCTACACCTTC. Protein sequence: CASSWGGDGYTF.

Many counts were recorded for this clonotype. One end of the junction does not line up with germline, which may come from a read error. This rearrangement joins TRBV20-1 to TRBJ1-2; D is uncertain. Germline CDR1 and CDR2: DFQATT and SNEGSKA (reference sequence). This CDR3 spans 9 amino acids. CDR3 region: CSARPQPLF. As DNA, the CDR3 is TGCAGTGCTAGACCTCAGCCCCTCTTC.

This clonotype was recorded at least ten times. The chain is built from TRBV4-1 and TRBJ2-5; 7 bases fit TRBD1. The CDR3 sequence is 13 residues long. Germline V lookup: CDR1 MGHRA, CDR2 YSYEKL. With V trimmed by 1 base and J by 4 bases, 0 bases remained unmatched. DNA for the CDR3: TGCGCCAGCAGCCAAGGACAGGGAGAGACCCAGTACTTC. It translates to CASSQGQGETQYF.

This clonotype was found many times. V usage is TRBV9 and J usage is TRBJ2-5, with D perhaps being TRBD1 or TRBD2 (5 bases each). The length of the CDR3 is 15 residues. The germline V gene has CDR1 SGDLS and CDR2 YYNGEE. V was cut by 0 bases and J by 4 bases, with 13 bases left in between. The CDR3 spells CASSVVGAGRETQYF. CDR3 bases: TGTGCCAGCAGCGTAGTTGGGGCGGGTCGAGAGACCCAGTACTTC.

This clonotype was recorded at least ten times. The chain has TRBV7-3 and TRBJ2-3; the match to TRBD2 covers 9 bases. Germline CDR1 reads SGHTA; CDR2 reads FQGTGA. J gave up 2 bases and V 3 bases, and 6 bases lay outside the gene matches. The CDR3 loop spans 16 amino acids. CDR3 in amino acids: CASSFVAGEDTDTQYF. As DNA, the CDR3 is TGTGCCAGCAGCTTCGTAGCGGGGGAGGACACAGATACGCAGTATTTT.

This clonotype was seen repeatedly, ten times or more. The chain uses TRBV6-1 and TRBJ1-2; unclear D gene. CDR1 MNHNS and CDR2 SASEGT come from the germline V gene. The CDR3 extends over 14 amino acids. Trimming took 8 bases from V and 4 from J, leaving 17 bases between them. For the CDR3, the DNA is TGTGCCAGCCGACCCCTCACAGAAATCTATGGCTACACCTTC. It is translated as CASRPLTEIYGYTF.

This clonotype has a count of ten or more. The rearrangement links TRBV7-2 to TRBJ1-6, with D unresolved. This CDR3 has 13 residues. Trimming took off 5 bases at V and 7 bases at J, with 9 bases between the two ends. Germline V lookup: CDR1 SGHTA, CDR2 FQGNSA. CDR3 coding DNA: TGTGCCAGCAGCGGAACGGAGAATTCACCCCTCCACTTT. This sequence encodes CASSGTENSPLHF.

This clonotype occurred many times. The chain combines TRBV6-2 or TRBV6-3 with TRBJ1-2; tentative D call: TRBD1 (6 bases). Per germline, CDR1 MNHEY and CDR2 SVGEGT. The CDR3 extends over 14 amino acids. Trimming pared 5 bases from V and 4 bases from J, leaving 14 bases between. The CDR3: CASSPSTGVYGYTF. The CDR3 DNA follows: TGTGCCAGCAGTCCGTCGACAGGTGTCTATGGCTACACCTTC.

This clonotype has at least ten counts. This chain joins TRBV2 and TRBJ1-2; D is unclear. This CDR3 comprises 14 residues. Germline CDR1 SNHLY, CDR2 FYNNEI. V gave up 1 base and J gave up 4 bases, with 10 bases separating them. The CDR3 DNA reads as TGTGCCAGCAGTGAAGGCAGGATTTCCTATGGCTACACCTTC. This encodes CASSEGRISYGYTF.

This clonotype was recorded at least ten times. V is TRBV7-8 and J is TRBJ2-5, with 10 positions matching TRBD2. Germline trimming cut 5 bases from V and 5 bases from J; bases unmatched to any gene: 5. Germline V gene lookup returns CDR1 SGHVS and CDR2 FQNEAQ. This CDR3 spans 14 amino acids. CDR3 in amino acids: CASSPRSGGETQYF. The CDR3 region has the DNA TGTGCCAGCAGCCCACGTAGCGGGGGGGAGACCCAGTACTTC.

This clonotype occurred a few times. The chain uses TRBV7-2 and TRBJ2-7; unclear D gene. This CDR3 region has 13 residues. V shed 5 bases and J shed 3 bases, with 11 bases lying between them. CDR1 SGHTA and CDR2 FQGNSA come from the germline V gene. CDR3 loop: CASSDEPRYEQYF. In DNA form, the CDR3 reads TGTGCCAGCAGCGACGAACCCCGCTACGAGCAGTACTTC.

This clonotype appeared many times. The chain recombines TRBV7-9 with TRBJ1-2; the D is unclear. Deletions cut 9 bases from V and 0 bases from J, with 14 bases between. The CDR3 covers 14 residues. The germline V gene encodes CDR1 SEHNR and CDR2 FQNEAQ (reference sequence). The CDR3, as DNA: TGTGCCAGTAACCCCAACAGATCTAACTATGGCTACACCTTC. It is translated as CASNPNRSNYGYTF. Full variable domain (rest looked up from reference TRBV7-9 and TRBJ1-2): DTGVSQNPRHKITKRGQNVTFRCDPISEHNRLYWYRQTLGQGPEFLTYFQNEAQLEKSRLLSDRFSAERPKGSFSTLEIQRTEQGDSAMYLCASNPNRSNYGYTFGSGTRLTVV.

J is TRBJ2-5 and V is TRBV19; 7 bases match TRBD1. Germline assignment: CDR1 LNHDA and CDR2 SQIVND (reference sequence). The CDR3 runs to 17 residues. The trim removed 6 bases at V and 5 bases at J, leaving 18 bases unmatched. The CDR3 sequence is CASRSTGVFLQSETQYF. The DNA of the CDR3 is TGTGCCAGTAGAAGTACAGGGGTCTTCTTACAATCGGAGACCCAGTACTTC. Drawing the rest from reference TRBV19 and TRBJ2-5, the complete variable domain is DGGITQSPKYLFRKEGQNVTLSCEQNLNHDAMYWYRQDPGQGLRLIYYSQIVNDFQKGDIAEGYSVSREKKESFPLTVTSAQKNPTAFYLCASRSTGVFLQSETQYFGPGTRLLVL.

This clonotype was seen many times. This chain uses TRBV19 with TRBJ1-5; D gene unclear. Germline V lookup: CDR1 LNHDA, CDR2 SQIVND (reference sequence). V lost 5 bases to trimming and J lost 6 bases, with 8 bases between them. CDR3 length equals 12 residues. The CDR3 region is CASSAGFQPQHF. The CDR3 coding sequence is TGTGCCAGTAGTGCGGGCTTTCAGCCCCAGCATTTT.

In this sample, this clonotype turned up many times. The gene calls are TRBV20-1 and TRBJ2-1; D gene uncertain. V was clipped by 8 bases and J by 1 base, with 18 bases between them. The germline gives CDR1 DFQATT, CDR2 SNEGSKA (reference sequence). The CDR3 consists of 15 residues. The CDR3 region has the DNA TGCAGTTATCTCCCCGGGCTGTCATCCTACAATGAGCAGTTCTTC. It is translated as CSYLPGLSSYNEQFF.

This clonotype has at least ten counts. This chain uses TRBV6-1 with TRBJ2-1; the D call may be TRBD1 or TRBD2 (5 bases each). The germline V and J ends were trimmed by 7 bases and 7 bases, with 17 bases remaining between them. CDR3 length equals 14 residues. Germline CDR1 and CDR2: MNHNS and SASEGT. CDR3 amino acids: CASTRGLAGNEQFF. CDR3 in DNA: TGTGCCAGCACCCGGGGCTTAGCCGGGAATGAGCAGTTCTTC.

The chain combines TRBV2 with TRBJ1-6; unclear D gene. The ends were cut back, 6 bases at V and 1 base at J, with 4 bases in the middle. The CDR3 runs to 13 residues. Germline assignment: CDR1 SNHLY and CDR2 FYNNEI. The CDR3: CASRESYNSPLHF. CDR3 DNA: TGTGCCAGCAGGGAATCCTATAATTCACCCCTCCACTTT.

In its sample, this clonotype ranks as medium-sized. J is TRBJ1-2 and V is TRBV28; D perhaps matches TRBD1 (5 bases). This CDR3 is built from 11 residues. V was pared by 6 bases and J by 5 bases, with 7 bases between. Germline values: CDR1 MDHEN, CDR2 SYDVKM. In DNA form, the CDR3 reads TGTGCCAGCAGCAAGGGGTATGGCTACACCTTC. Its translation is CASSKGYGYTF.

The sample holds many counts of this clonotype. The chain recombines TRBV7-2 with TRBJ2-7; D is possibly TRBD2 (5 bases). Trimming took 0 bases from V and 2 from J, leaving 23 bases between them. Germline V gives CDR1 SGHTA, CDR2 FQGNSA. The CDR3 has 19 amino acids. The CDR3 is CASSLARSPRERTPYEQYF. DNA for the CDR3: TGTGCCAGCAGCTTAGCCCGATCCCCCCGTGAGAGGACTCCCTACGAGCAGTACTTC.